The T cell receptor (beta chain) described here comes from a study of early T cells in non-severe SARS-CoV-2 infection. Turning to the study itself: Chains stayed unpaired after sequencing of bulk RNA from unsorted whole blood.

Of note for this clonotype: Antigen specificity is unknown.

The CDR3 is made up of 13 amino acids. V was trimmed by 3 bases and J by 1 base, leaving 9 bases between them. Germline-derived CDR1 and CDR2 are DFQATT and SNEGSKA (reference sequence). Overall study results and limits: Reliance on VDJdb matching favored anti-spike CD8 responses; private and CD4 specificities were missed.

Via MiXCR, TCRdb re-called the 5' RACE reads, giving one row per CDR3 protein. The sample holds 50,000 to 75,000 distinct CDR3 sequences; 9.5% to 15% are singletons and the top ten take approximately 1.2%. The TCR was taken from an adult who was a healthcare worker with PCR-confirmed SARS-CoV-2 infection or an uninfected control (not recorded which). The donor label of this sample is uncertain. This chain joins TRBV20-1 and TRBJ1-1; D is undetermined. The material was whole blood, obtained at baseline. CDR3 bases: TGCAGTGCTAGCCTCAGAACGAACACTGAAGCTTTCTTT. It encodes CSASLRTNTEAFF.